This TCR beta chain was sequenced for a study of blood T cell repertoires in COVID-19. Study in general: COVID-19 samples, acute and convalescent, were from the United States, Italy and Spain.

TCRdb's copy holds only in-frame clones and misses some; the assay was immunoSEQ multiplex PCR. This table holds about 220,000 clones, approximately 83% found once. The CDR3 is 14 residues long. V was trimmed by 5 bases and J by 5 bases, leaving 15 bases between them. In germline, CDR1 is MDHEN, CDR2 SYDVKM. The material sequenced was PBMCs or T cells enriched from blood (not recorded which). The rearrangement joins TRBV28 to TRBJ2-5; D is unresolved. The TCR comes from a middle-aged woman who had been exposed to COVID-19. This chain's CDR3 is CASSRGLPGETQYF. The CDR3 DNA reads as TGTGCCAGCAGTCGCGGCCTCCCCGGGGAGACCCAGTACTTC. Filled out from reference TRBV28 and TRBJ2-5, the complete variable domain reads DVKVTQSSRYLVKRTGEKVFLECVQDMDHENMFWYRQDPGLGLRLIYFSYDVKMKEKGDIPEGYSVSREKKERFSLILESASTNQTSMYLCASSRGLPGETQYFGPGTRLLVL.